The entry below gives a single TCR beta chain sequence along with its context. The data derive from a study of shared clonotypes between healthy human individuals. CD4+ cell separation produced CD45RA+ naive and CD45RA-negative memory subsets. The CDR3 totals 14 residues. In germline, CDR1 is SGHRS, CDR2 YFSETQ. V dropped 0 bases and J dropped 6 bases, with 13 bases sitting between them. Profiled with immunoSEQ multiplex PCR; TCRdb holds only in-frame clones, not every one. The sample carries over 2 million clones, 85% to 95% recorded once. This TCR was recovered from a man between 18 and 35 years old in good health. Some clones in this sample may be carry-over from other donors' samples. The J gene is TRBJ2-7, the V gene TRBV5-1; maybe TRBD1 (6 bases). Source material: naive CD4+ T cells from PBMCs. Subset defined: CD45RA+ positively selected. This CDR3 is CASSLVLQGTEQYF. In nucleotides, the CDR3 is TGCGCCAGCAGCTTGGTATTACAGGGAACCGAGCAGTACTTC.